Below, 6 T cell receptor beta chains from the same sample are listed, as sequenced in a study of T-cell memory formation after mild COVID-19. TCRdb reprocessed the 5' RACE reads via MiXCR and lists one record per CDR3 protein. The table lists under 250,000 distinct CDR3 sequences, over 9% of them singletons. Sample: PBMCs or a T cell subset sorted from them (not recorded which). These receptors all come from a man aged 18 to 29 who had mild COVID-19 (a few samples of this study predate the infection). Cell type and time point are not known.

The gene calls are TRBV7-2 and TRBJ2-1; D unclear. The CDR3 loop spans 12 amino acids. Germline CDR1 is SGHTA and CDR2 is FQGNSA. Trimming shortened V by 2 bases and J by 12 bases, and 11 bases separated the two germline ends. The DNA for the CDR3 is TGTGCCAGCAGCTTATCCGTTTATGGGCAGTTCTTC. This encodes CASSLSVYGQFF.

There are many counts of this clonotype. The genes are TRBV4-2 and TRBJ2-3; 11 nucleotides match TRBD2. With V trimmed by 0 bases and J by 3 bases, 11 bases remained unmatched. This CDR3 has 19 amino acids. Germline-derived CDR1 and CDR2 are LGHNA and YNFKEQ. CDR3 in DNA: TGTGCCAGCAGCCAAGAAGGTAGCGGGGGGGCATGGGGGACAGATACGCAGTATTTT. This gives the protein CASSQEGSGGAWGTDTQYF.

In its sample, this clonotype was seen a few times. The J gene is TRBJ2-7, the V gene TRBV29-1, with no clear D. Germline V gene lookup returns CDR1 SQVTM and CDR2 ANQGSEA. The CDR3 sequence is 11 residues long. The V gene lost 5 bases and the J gene lost 6 bases, with 11 bases spanning the gap. CDR3 DNA: TGCAGCGTTCGCAGTTTTGGCGAGCAGTACTTC. Encoded protein: CSVRSFGEQYF.

The chain has TRBV6-2 or TRBV6-3 and TRBJ2-1; 9 nucleotides agree with TRBD2. V lost 4 bases to trimming and J lost 3 bases; unmatched junction nucleotides: 7. This CDR3 contains 16 residues. Per the germline V gene, CDR1 is MNHEY and CDR2 is SVGEGT. CDR3 in DNA: TGTGCCAGCAGTTTCCGCGGGGGGGCCTACTACAATGAGCAGTTCTTC. Translated, it gives CASSFRGGAYYNEQFF.

This clonotype was counted at least ten times. This chain joins TRBV7-9 and TRBJ1-1; D call uncertain. The CDR3 runs to 13 residues. The V end was cut by 5 bases, the J end by 1 base, with 8 bases between. Germline V gene data show CDR1 as SEHNR and CDR2 as FQNEAQ (reference sequence). As DNA, the CDR3 is TGTGCCAGCAGCCAGGCCCCGAACACTGAAGCTTTCTTT. This translates into CASSQAPNTEAFF.

This rearrangement joins TRBV6-1 to TRBJ2-1; D possibly corresponds to TRBD2 (6 bases). The germline CDR1 and CDR2 sequences are MNHNS and SASEGT. The CDR3 is 16 residues long. The V and J ends lost 3 bases and 2 bases respectively, with 14 bases between them. CDR3 loop: CASSEGRGLTYNEQFF. In DNA form, the CDR3 reads TGTGCCAGCAGTGAGGGCCGGGGACTTACCTACAATGAGCAGTTCTTC.